This TCR beta chain was obtained from a study of CD8+ T cells in alopecia areata. Study as a whole: Treated patients received oral tofacitinib, 5 to 10 mg twice daily. Findings and caveats of the study: Scalp specimens additionally yield sequences from normal skin's resident alphabeta T cells. On tofacitinib, scalp and blood still held many of the expanded lesional clones.

After isolation, RNA underwent reverse transcription to generate cDNA as the sequencing template. Sequencing was performed with immunoSEQ multiplex PCR; in TCRdb, only in-frame clones are kept and a portion is missing. The sample carries 100,000 to 150,000 clones, approximately 60% recorded once. A note on this clone: What it binds is not known.

The treatment was: oral pan-JAK inhibitor, 5-10 mg twice daily. Collection of lesional scalp punch biopsies and peripheral blood was performed in alopecia areata patients. After removal of 4 bases from V and 3 bases from J, the junction contained 5 bases not matched to a gene. Per the germline V gene, CDR1 is SGHRS and CDR2 is YFSETQ. The CDR3 sequence is 14 residues long. The chain joins TRBV5-1 to TRBJ1-1; 8 nucleotides align to TRBD1. This TCR was sampled from a human donor with alopecia areata. The sample was CD4+ T cells sorted from blood, taken at week 4, from a patient treated with tofacitinib. The CDR3: CASSRGQDYTEAFF. The CDR3 nucleotides are TGCGCCAGCAGCCGGGGACAGGACTACACTGAAGCTTTCTTT.